This paragraph reports one T cell receptor beta chain. The data stem from a study of blood T cell repertoires in COVID-19. The germline V gene has CDR1 SGHKS and CDR2 YYEKEE (reference sequence). The CDR3 runs 13 residues. The ends lost 4 bases at V and 8 bases at J; junction bases unmatched: 5. The table came from immunoSEQ multiplex PCR; TCRdb's copy has only in-frame clones and leaves some out. In the table there are 250,000 to 350,000 clones, approximately 89% of which are singletons. The chain employs TRBV5-5 and TRBJ1-2; 10 bases match TRBD1. Input material: peripheral blood. This clonotype was sampled from a woman aged 45 to 65 who had recovered from COVID-19. Here the CDR3 reads CASSPGTGDGYTF. CDR3 coding DNA: TGTGCCAGCAGCCCCGGGACAGGGGACGGCTACACCTTC.